This T cell receptor (beta chain) was sequenced during a study of T cell repertoires in cytomegalovirus infection. General study points: Across the ex vivo response, the dominant clonotypes were HLA-C-restricted CMV-specific TCR beta clonotypes.

The germline V and J ends were trimmed by 4 bases and 6 bases, with 12 bases remaining between them. Germline loops: CDR1 SGHVS, CDR2 FQNEAQ. The CDR3 runs 13 residues. This clonotype was observed a few times. As yet, its antigen is unknown. TCRdb reprocessed the reads via MiXCR and lists one record per CDR3 protein. The sample shows around 800,000 distinct CDR3 sequences, about 30% of them seen only once. The sample consisted of cultured CD8+ T cells from PBMCs, taken from culture after CMV antigen stimulation. The sequence was collected from a human donor in good health (CMV status not recorded). Some clones in this sample may be carry-over from other donors' samples. The chain carries TRBV7-8 and TRBJ1-2; D not certain. CDR3 in amino acids: CASSSEREDGYTF. The CDR3 nucleotides read TGTGCCAGCAGCTCTGAACGGGAAGATGGCTACACCTTC.